Below, 27 T cell receptor beta chains from the same sample are listed, as sequenced in a study of long-term antiretroviral therapy in people with HIV. A v3.0 immunoSEQ assay was performed at survey level. Sequencing used immunoSEQ multiplex PCR; TCRdb keeps in-frame clones, though not all of them. The sample contains 35,000 to 40,000 clones, 82% of which appear only once. This specimen consisted of unsorted PBMCs, obtained 0.3 years after starting antiretroviral therapy. The receptor set was obtained from a man aged 18 to 35 with HIV.

The V and J genes are TRBV18 and TRBJ2-3; 9 nucleotides align to TRBD2. Germline V gives CDR1 KGHSH, CDR2 LQKENI. The ends lost 3 bases at V and 2 bases at J; junction bases unmatched: 9. The CDR3 covers 17 residues. In DNA form, the CDR3 reads TGTGCCAGCTCACCCCTGGGACTAGCATCAATCACAGATACGCAGTATTTT. Its protein is CASSPLGLASITDTQYF.

The CDR3 DNA reads as TGTGCCAGCAGCTCACCCCCCCTGATTGTGCAGTATTTT. It translates to CASSSPPLIVQYF. V is TRBV5-4 and J is TRBJ2-3; D is unclear. The CDR3 covers 13 residues. CDR1 and CDR2 from the germline V gene are SGHNT and YYREEE (reference sequence). V was clipped by 3 bases and J by 11 bases, with 16 bases between them.

V gene TRBV18 combines with J gene TRBJ1-3; the D gene is possibly TRBD1 (5 bases). CDR3 length: 16 residues. Trimming removed 3 bases at V and 0 bases at J, with 12 bases between. Germline V gene data show CDR1 as KGHSH and CDR2 as LQKENI. The CDR3, as DNA: TGTGCCAGCTCACCTATGGACACTTCCTCTGGAAACACCATATATTTT. Translating gives CASSPMDTSSGNTIYF.

The chain employs TRBV7-3 and TRBJ1-1; TRBD1 might be the D (5 bases). Trimming removed 3 bases at V and 2 bases at J, with 10 bases between. Germline assignment: CDR1 SGHTA and CDR2 FQGTGA. The CDR3 covers 14 residues. The CDR3 DNA sequence: TGTGCCAGCAGCTTGGGGCATTCAAACACTGAAGCTTTCTTT. Translating gives CASSLGHSNTEAFF.

The chain carries TRBV29-1 and TRBJ2-1; no reliable D call. The CDR3 extends over 12 amino acids. V lost 1 base and J 12 bases, leaving 13 bases between the germline ends. From germline, CDR1 is SQVTM and CDR2 ANQGSEA. This CDR3 reads CSVEALKEGQFF. In DNA form, the CDR3 reads TGCAGCGTTGAAGCCTTGAAAGAAGGGCAGTTCTTC.

The rearrangement joins TRBV9 to TRBJ1-2; D is ambiguous. Germline V gives CDR1 SGDLS, CDR2 YYNGEE. V shed 3 bases and J shed 4 bases, with 16 bases lying between them. CDR3 size: 15 residues. CDR3 region: CASSEGLSLGYGYTF. The CDR3 DNA reads as TGTGCCAGCAGCGAGGGTCTTTCCTTAGGCTATGGCTACACCTTC. The variable domain in full, with the rest retrieved from reference TRBV9 and TRBJ1-2, is DSGVTQTPKHLITATGQRVTLRCSPRSGDLSVYWYQQSLDQGLQFLIQYYNGEERAKGNILERFSAQQFPDLHSELNLSSLELGDSALYFCASSEGLSLGYGYTFGSGTRLTVV.

V is TRBV6-1 and J is TRBJ1-5, with D possibly TRBD1 on 5 matching bases. Per the germline V gene, CDR1 is MNHNS and CDR2 is SASEGT. The V end lost 2 bases, the J end lost 5 bases, and 13 bases lay between the germline ends. The CDR3 is 15 residues long. For the CDR3, the DNA is TGTGCCAGCAGTGAATATTTCTGGGGGGATCAGCCCCAGCATTTT. It is translated as CASSEYFWGDQPQHF.

The chain is built from TRBV2 and TRBJ2-7; 7 nucleotides agree with TRBD2. There are 13 residues in the CDR3. Germline CDR1 SNHLY, CDR2 FYNNEI. V lost 8 bases and J lost 5; bases outside the gene matches: 9. The CDR3 region has the DNA TGTGCCAGCGGGGAGGGCCGATTAAACGAGCAGTACTTC. Translated, it gives CASGEGRLNEQYF.

The CDR3 DNA follows: TGTGCCAGTAGTGGGCAGGGGGTATCCGGCTACACCTTC. Protein sequence: CASSGQGVSGYTF. This chain links TRBV19 with TRBJ1-2; 7 bases align to TRBD1. This CDR3 comprises 13 residues. The ends lost 5 bases at V and 8 bases at J; junction bases unmatched: 8. The V gene's germline CDR1 is LNHDA and CDR2 SQIVND (reference sequence). Full variable domain (remainder filled in from reference TRBV19 and TRBJ1-2): DGGITQSPKYLFRKEGQNVTLSCEQNLNHDAMYWYRQDPGQGLRLIYYSQIVNDFQKGDIAEGYSVSREKKESFPLTVTSAQKNPTAFYLCASSGQGVSGYTFGSGTRLTVV.

This chain links TRBV7-2 with TRBJ1-6; 9 nucleotides agree with TRBD1. The ends lost 4 bases at V and 4 bases at J; junction bases unmatched: 2. Germline V gives CDR1 SGHTA, CDR2 FQGNSA. The CDR3 totals 15 residues. CDR3 coding DNA: TGTGCCAGCAGCTCACAGGGGGCGTATAATTCACCCCTCCACTTT. It is translated as CASSSQGAYNSPLHF.

The genes are TRBV5-5 and TRBJ1-2; a possible D gene is TRBD1 (6 bases). V was pared by 4 bases and J by 5 bases, with 24 bases between. The CDR3 extends over 17 amino acids. Germline loops: CDR1 SGHKS, CDR2 YYEKEE (reference sequence). The CDR3 sequence: CASSPSRGGGAGYGYTF. In DNA form, the CDR3 reads TGTGCCAGCAGCCCCTCCAGAGGGGGAGGGGCGGGATATGGCTACACCTTC.

V and J are TRBV28 and TRBJ2-2; TRBD2 matches at 7 bases. The CDR3 runs to 14 residues. Germline CDR1 is MDHEN and CDR2 is SYDVKM. V shed 5 bases and J 1 base; nucleotides not matched to a gene: 1. The CDR3 DNA sequence: TGTGCCAGCAGTAGCGGGGAGAACACCGGGGAGCTGTTTTTT. It translates to CASSSGENTGELFF.

The chain couples TRBV5-1 to TRBJ1-3; a possible D gene is TRBD1 (5 bases). The V gene lost 3 bases and the J gene lost 0 bases, with 22 bases spanning the gap. The CDR3 contains 19 residues. The germline CDR1 and CDR2 sequences are SGHRS and YFSETQ. The CDR3 DNA is TGCGCCAGCAGCTCCAAAATGACAGCAGCCCATCCCTCTGGAAACACCATATATTTT. It translates to CASSSKMTAAHPSGNTIYF.

This clone appeared once. The CDR3 DNA reads TGTGCCAGCAGTTTATATGGCCCCCCGGGGAACACTGAAGCTTTCTTT. This sequence encodes CASSLYGPPGNTEAFF. The genes are TRBV27 and TRBJ1-1; D remains unclear. There are 16 residues in the CDR3. CDR1 is MNHEY and CDR2 is SMNVEV in the germline V gene (reference sequence). V lost 1 base and J lost 1, with 13 bases in between.

This clone has a single count. This chain links TRBV29-1 with TRBJ1-6, with D perhaps matching TRBD1 (5 bases). The V end was cut by 6 bases, the J end by 10 bases, with 10 bases between. Germline CDR1 is SQVTM and CDR2 is ANQGSEA. The CDR3 spans 11 residues. The DNA for the CDR3 is TGCAGCGTGGGGGAAAGGTCACCCCTCCACTTT. Encoded protein: CSVGERSPLHF.

V is TRBV2 and J is TRBJ2-3; D unresolved. The CDR3 runs 13 residues. V dropped 1 base and J dropped 5 bases, with 7 bases sitting between them. The germline V gene has CDR1 SNHLY and CDR2 FYNNEI. The CDR3 coding sequence is TGTGCCAGCAGTGAAGGGGCAGGAGATACGCAGTATTTT. Its translation is CASSEGAGDTQYF. The entire variable domain, with the rest obtained from reference TRBV2 and TRBJ2-3, is as follows: EPEVTQTPSHQVTQMGQEVILRCVPISNHLYFYWYRQILGQKVEFLVSFYNNEISEKSEIFDDQFSVERPDGSNFTLKIRSTKLEDSAMYFCASSEGAGDTQYFGPGTRLTVL.

This clone was seen a few times. This chain uses TRBV18 with TRBJ1-5; tentatively, D is TRBD1 (5 bases). V shed 3 bases and J shed 7 bases, with 13 bases lying between them. CDR3 length: 14 residues. The germline CDR1 and CDR2 sequences are KGHSH and LQKENI. DNA for the CDR3: TGTGCCAGCTCACCGGTGGGGCAGGGACAGCCCCAGCATTTT. Its translation is CASSPVGQGQPQHF.

This CDR3 reads CAWSRKEQFF. The CDR3 nucleotides read TGTGCCTGGAGTCGGAAGGAGCAGTTCTTC. V gene TRBV30 combines with J gene TRBJ2-1; no clear D gene. From germline, CDR1 is GTSNPN and CDR2 SVGIG (reference sequence). CDR3 length: 10 residues. V lost 2 bases to trimming and J lost 10 bases, with 6 bases between them.

V and J are TRBV7-8 and TRBJ2-1; tentative D call: TRBD1 (6 bases). The CDR3 covers 17 residues. The V end lost 5 bases, the J end lost 4 bases, and 21 bases lay between the germline ends. Germline-derived CDR1 and CDR2 are SGHVS and FQNEAQ. The CDR3 DNA sequence: TGTGCCAGCAGCGTCAAGGGGCGAGGGGGTATATACAATGAGCAGTTCTTC. Protein sequence: CASSVKGRGGIYNEQFF.

This sequence joins TRBV2 and TRBJ2-7, with D maybe TRBD1 (5 bases). CDR1 is SNHLY and CDR2 is FYNNEI in the germline V gene. The CDR3 extends over 12 amino acids. Trimming left V 6 bases short and J 9 bases short, with 15 bases between. The CDR3 sequence is CASRSDMGGQYF. CDR3 sequence (DNA): TGTGCCAGCAGGTCGGACATGGGCGGGCAGTACTTC.

This clone was seen more than once but under ten times. The rearrangement joins TRBV19 to TRBJ1-1; D ambiguous. Trimming stripped 7 bases from V and 5 bases from J, with 14 bases between. This CDR3 is built from 13 residues. The germline gives CDR1 LNHDA, CDR2 SQIVND (reference sequence). The CDR3 protein is CASTTRVGTEAFF. The CDR3 nucleotides are TGTGCCAGTACTACCCGGGTTGGAACTGAAGCTTTCTTT.

The sample holds one count of this clone. The gene calls are TRBV6-6 and TRBJ2-7; 7 bases line up with TRBD1. Germline values: CDR1 MNHNY, CDR2 SVGAGI (reference sequence). The CDR3 length is 15 residues. Trimming at V came to 0 bases and at J to 2 bases, leaving 4 bases not matched to a gene. The CDR3 spells CASSYSRDRAYEQYF. The CDR3 region has the DNA TGTGCCAGCAGTTACTCAAGGGACAGAGCCTACGAGCAGTACTTC.

The chain is built from TRBV19 and TRBJ2-3; D gene uncertain. The CDR3 covers 14 residues. Germline assignment: CDR1 LNHDA and CDR2 SQIVND (reference sequence). V was pared by 6 bases and J by 1 base, with 11 bases between. CDR3 region: CASRELQGTDTQYF. The DNA for the CDR3 is TGTGCCAGTAGGGAGCTCCAGGGCACAGATACGCAGTATTTT.

The chain links TRBV18 to TRBJ2-5; 7 bases line up with TRBD1. The germline gives CDR1 KGHSH, CDR2 LQKENI. This CDR3 comprises 15 residues. Trimming at V came to 4 bases and at J to 5 bases, leaving 10 bases not matched to a gene. CDR3 sequence: CASSRSSTGFETQYF. The DNA for the CDR3 is TGTGCCAGCTCACGATCTTCGACAGGGTTTGAGACCCAGTACTTC.

The rearrangement joins TRBV19 to TRBJ2-7; tentative D call: TRBD1 (6 bases). CDR1 and CDR2 from the germline V gene are LNHDA and SQIVND (reference sequence). V shed 5 bases and J shed 2 bases, with 16 bases lying between them. This CDR3 has 15 residues. The CDR3: CASSPRDTFTYEQYF. CDR3 bases: TGTGCCAGTAGTCCCCGGGACACCTTCACCTACGAGCAGTACTTC. Full variable domain (outside the CDR3, taken from reference TRBV19 and TRBJ2-7): DGGITQSPKYLFRKEGQNVTLSCEQNLNHDAMYWYRQDPGQGLRLIYYSQIVNDFQKGDIAEGYSVSREKKESFPLTVTSAQKNPTAFYLCASSPRDTFTYEQYFGPGTRLTVT.

V usage is TRBV5-6 and J usage is TRBJ1-2; 7 positions match TRBD1. The CDR3 covers 13 residues. CDR1 is SGHDT and CDR2 is YYEEEE in the germline V gene. With V trimmed by 4 bases and J by 8 bases, 8 bases remained unmatched. Here the CDR3 reads CASSPYRGRGYTF. The CDR3 DNA is TGTGCCAGCAGCCCCTACAGGGGACGGGGCTACACCTTC. Full variable domain (remainder filled in from reference TRBV5-6 and TRBJ1-2): DAGVTQSPTHLIKTRGQQVTLRCSPKSGHDTVSWYQQALGQGPQFIFQYYEEEERQRGNFPDRFSGHQFPNYSSELNVNALLLGDSALYLCASSPYRGRGYTFGSGTRLTVV.

The chain carries TRBV29-1 and TRBJ2-7; 10 nucleotides line up with TRBD2. The CDR3 is 20 amino acids. The germline gives CDR1 SQVTM, CDR2 ANQGSEA. V trimming: 4 bases; J trimming: 0 bases; junction bases outside the gene matches: 21. The CDR3 DNA reads as TGCAGCGTTGCGCTTGGTCCGGAACTAGCGGGGACTAGGAGCTCCTACGAGCAGTACTTC. The encoded protein is CSVALGPELAGTRSSYEQYF.